The clone carrying this TCR beta chain was observed once. This sample is part of a study of preoperative IRX-2 immunotherapy in early breast cancer. The assay was immunoSEQ multiplex PCR, and TCRdb's table has in-frame clones only and misses some. The table shows 25,000 or so clones, with 80% to 90% occurring only once. The CDR3 has 14 amino acids. V shed 0 bases and J shed 8 bases, with 11 bases lying between them. Germline V gene data show CDR1 as SGHNT and CDR2 as YYREEE (reference sequence). Documented treatment: preoperative locoregional IRX-2 cytokine immunotherapy. The clonotype comes from a human donor with breast cancer. The sample here was tumor tissue, taken after IRX-2 immunotherapy. This chain connects TRBV5-4 to TRBJ1-4, with D possibly TRBD1 on 5 matching bases. CDR3 bases: TGTGCCAGCAGCTTGGGCCAGGGACGAGAAAAACTGTTTTTT. The encoded protein is CASSLGQGREKLFF.